This T cell receptor (beta chain) was recorded in a study of response to subunit inactivated influenza vaccine. This CDR3 contains 17 residues. Trimming cost V 4 bases and J 3 bases; bases outside gene matches: 13. General study findings and limits: It was the authors' suggestion that each seasonal influenza vaccination recruits few new T cells.

MiXCR, applied by TCRdb to the RT-PCR reads, yields one record per CDR3 protein. The table lists roughly 160,000 distinct CDR3 sequences, roughly 11% of them singletons. Concerning this clonotype itself: Its target is unknown.

The sample in question was non-naive T cells sorted from PBMCs, obtained more than 35 days after vaccination. The clonotype originates from a man in his forties or fifties who received an inactivated influenza vaccine. J is TRBJ2-7 and V is TRBV12-3 or TRBV12-4; 9 bases align to TRBD1. The DNA for the CDR3 is TGTGCCAGCAGTTCCCCTCGGGGACAGGGAGGCTACTACGAGCAGTACTTC. Translation gives CASSSPRGQGGYYEQYF.